The entry below describes one T cell receptor (beta chain). These data originate in a study of Graves' ophthalmopathy and Graves' hyperthyroidism. The sequenced template was RNA, covering the TCR beta CDR3 region. A first-round RT-PCR used HTBI primers, followed by a second-round multiplex PCR. TCRdb passed the multiplex PCR reads through MiXCR, listing each CDR3 protein once. The sample includes some 350,000 distinct CDR3 sequences, 17% seen only once; the top ten take roughly 2.4%. V lost 5 bases and J lost 2, with 16 bases in between. The CDR3 covers 15 residues. Germline V gene data show CDR1 as MGHRA and CDR2 as YSYEKL. If patients had other autoimmune diseases, uncontrolled infections, pregnancy or lactation, they were excluded.

The receptor comes from an adult woman with stable Graves' hyperthyroidism. The material sequenced was peripheral blood. The chain joins TRBV4-1 to TRBJ2-7, with D tentatively TRBD1 (5 bases). As DNA, the CDR3 is TGCGCCAGCAGCGAATCATTACAGGCTGCCTACGAGCAGTACTTC. Residues: CASSESLQAAYEQYF.